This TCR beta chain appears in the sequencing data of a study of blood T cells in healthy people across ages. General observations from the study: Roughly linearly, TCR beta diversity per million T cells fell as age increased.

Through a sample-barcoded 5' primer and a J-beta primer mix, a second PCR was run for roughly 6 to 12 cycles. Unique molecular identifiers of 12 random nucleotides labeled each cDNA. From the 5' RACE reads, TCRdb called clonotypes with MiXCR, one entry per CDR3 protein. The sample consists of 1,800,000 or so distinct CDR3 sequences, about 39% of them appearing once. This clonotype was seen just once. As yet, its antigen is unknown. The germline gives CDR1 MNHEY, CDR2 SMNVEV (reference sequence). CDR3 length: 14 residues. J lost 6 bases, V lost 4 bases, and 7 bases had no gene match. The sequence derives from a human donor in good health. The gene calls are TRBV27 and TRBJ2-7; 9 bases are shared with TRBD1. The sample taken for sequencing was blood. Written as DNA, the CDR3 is TGTGCCAGCAGTTGGACAGGGGCGGACGGCGAGCAGTACTTC. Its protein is CASSWTGADGEQYF.